This T cell receptor (beta chain) emerged from a study of post-analysis software for immune sequencing data. Presence of unique molecular identifiers characterized the TCR beta cDNA libraries. Out of 1 to 10 million T cells, 470,000 or so cDNA molecules were generated. TCRdb reprocessed the PCR reads with MiXCR, giving one entry per CDR3 protein. This table holds fewer than 850,000 distinct CDR3 sequences, around 27% found once. There are 17 residues in the CDR3. J gave up 6 bases and V 4 bases, and 17 bases lay outside the gene matches. In this sample, this clonotype turned up a few times. Its antigen is unidentified. Study-wide findings and caveats: Diversity measured as normalized Chao1 was significantly lower in multiple sclerosis patients than in controls. Strong co-clustering by F measure was evident for samples that had been prepared in the same batch. With TRBV5-6, TRBV5-1 and TRBV20-1 included, about five TRBV segments were more frequent in patients than in controls.

The chain recombines TRBV12-3 or TRBV12-4 with TRBJ2-5, with 7 bases matching TRBD2. The clonotype comes from a girl aged 5-17 years with multiple sclerosis. Sequences were obtained from blood. The CDR3 DNA reads as TGTGCCAGCAGTTCCCCCGGGGTGGCGGGAGTCACGAAGACCCAGTACTTC. Translating gives CASSSPGVAGVTKTQYF.